This T cell receptor beta chain was profiled in a study of metastatic and nonmetastatic thyroid tumors. On the study more broadly: Repertoires of blood and of tissue (tumor or nodule) from malignant and benign thyroid patients were compared. Study-wide results and caveats: In both blood and tumor samples, TCR beta diversity was reported significantly higher for malignant than benign nodules.

Germline assignment: CDR1 MDHEN and CDR2 SYDVKM. V gave up 4 bases and J gave up 4 bases; unmatched junction bases: 9. The CDR3 has 16 residues. Patients had received no treatment of any kind before thyroid surgery. The sample holds a few counts of this clone. Its antigen is not identified. This specimen includes other DNA sequences encoding the same CDR3. Original methodology: For papillary thyroid cancer, a distant-metastasis classifier was constructed from CDR3 differences observed across clinicopathological groups. TCRdb re-clonotyped the PCR reads through MiXCR. The V and J calls and clone size are TCRdb's, not the authors'. The data contain about 16,000 clones, about 30% of them singletons.

This chain connects TRBV28 to TRBJ2-3; the match to TRBD2 covers 9 bases. The sequencing sample was made of adjacent normal tissue. This TCR came from a female donor with papillary thyroid cancer or a benign thyroid nodule (not recorded which). Some clones in this sample may be carry-over from other donors' samples. The CDR3 region is CASSSISGSGADTQYF. The CDR3 nucleotides are TGTGCCAGCAGTTCTATTAGCGGGAGTGGGGCAGATACGCAGTATTTT.